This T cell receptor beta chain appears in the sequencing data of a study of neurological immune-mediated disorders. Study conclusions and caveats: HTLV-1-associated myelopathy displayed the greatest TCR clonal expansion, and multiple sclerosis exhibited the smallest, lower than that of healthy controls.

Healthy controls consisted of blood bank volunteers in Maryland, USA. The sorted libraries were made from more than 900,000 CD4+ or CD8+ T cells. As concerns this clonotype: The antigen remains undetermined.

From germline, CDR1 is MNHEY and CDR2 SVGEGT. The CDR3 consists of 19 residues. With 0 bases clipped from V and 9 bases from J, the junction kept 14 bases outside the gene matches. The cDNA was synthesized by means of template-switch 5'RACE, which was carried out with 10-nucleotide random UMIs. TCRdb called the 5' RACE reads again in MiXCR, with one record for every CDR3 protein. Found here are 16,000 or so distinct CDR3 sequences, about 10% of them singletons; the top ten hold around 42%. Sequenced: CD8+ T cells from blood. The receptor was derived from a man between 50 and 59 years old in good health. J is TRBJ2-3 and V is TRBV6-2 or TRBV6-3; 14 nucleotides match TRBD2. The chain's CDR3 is CASSYSTSGRAYREETQYF. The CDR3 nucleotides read TGTGCCAGCAGTTACTCGACTAGCGGGAGGGCCTACCGGGAGGAAACGCAGTATTTT.